Below are 32 T cell receptor beta chains sequenced from a single sample in a study of spatial heterogeneity in lung cancer. Time point described: blood at routine non-recurrence follow-up after resection. TCRdb ran MiXCR on the 5' RACE reads and lists one entry per CDR3 protein. Here the sample spans 95,000 to 120,000 distinct CDR3 sequences, 10% to 11% being singletons. The sample was PBMCs, taken at follow-up. The source is a female donor with early-stage non-small cell lung cancer.

In this sample, this clonotype turned up many times. The V gene is TRBV14, the J gene TRBJ2-7, with a tentative D call TRBD1 (5 bases). V dropped 0 bases and J dropped 5 bases, with 8 bases sitting between them. The length of the CDR3 is 13 residues. From germline, CDR1 is SGHDN and CDR2 FVKESK. DNA for the CDR3: TGTGCCAGCAGCCAAGATAGGGGCCACGAGCAGTACTTC. Encoded protein: CASSQDRGHEQYF. The whole variable domain, remainder taken from reference TRBV14 and TRBJ2-7, is EAGVTQFPSHSVIEKGQTVTLRCDPISGHDNLYWYRRVMGKEIKFLLHFVKESKQDESGMPNNRFLAERTGGTYSTLKVQPAELEDSGVYFCASSQDRGHEQYFGPGTRLTVT.

The V and J genes are TRBV12-3 or TRBV12-4 and TRBJ1-1; unclear D gene. V was clipped by 7 bases and J by 9 bases, with 18 bases between them. CDR3 length: 13 residues. This CDR3 is CASTKDAGHKAFF. CDR3 sequence (DNA): TGTGCCAGCACCAAGGACGCAGGCCACAAAGCTTTCTTT.

The chain couples TRBV11-2 to TRBJ2-7, with D perhaps matching TRBD2 (6 bases). This CDR3 is built from 14 residues. V shed 5 bases and J shed 5 bases, with 16 bases lying between them. Germline-derived CDR1 and CDR2 are SGHAT and FQNNGV. DNA for the CDR3: TGTGCCAGCAGCCCCGGGAGTACGAGGAACGAGCAGTACTTC. It yields the protein CASSPGSTRNEQYF.

This clonotype was seen only a few times. This chain uses TRBV11-1 with TRBJ2-7; 10 nucleotides match TRBD1. The germline CDR1 and CDR2 sequences are SGHAT and FQDESV (reference sequence). V shed 0 bases, J shed 1 base, and the junction held 3 bases outside the gene matches. The length of the CDR3 is 16 residues. The CDR3 DNA follows: TGTGCCAGCAGCTTAGCCCGACAGGGGGCTTCCTACGAGCAGTACTTC. This encodes CASSLARQGASYEQYF.

This chain uses TRBV20-1 with TRBJ1-4; no definite D call. Germline loops: CDR1 DFQATT, CDR2 SNEGSKA (reference sequence). The germline V and J ends were trimmed by 3 bases and 2 bases, with 13 bases remaining between them. This CDR3 region has 15 residues. This CDR3 is CSASPPTGTNEKLFF. CDR3 nucleotides: TGCAGTGCTAGCCCTCCCACGGGGACTAATGAAAAACTGTTTTTT.

The V gene is TRBV12-3 or TRBV12-4, the J gene TRBJ2-2, with 8 nucleotides matching TRBD1. The CDR3 sequence is 13 residues long. After removal of 9 bases from V and 5 bases from J, the junction contained 5 bases not matched to a gene. The DNA of the CDR3 is TGTGCCAGTGGGACAGGAGTAACCGGGGAGCTGTTTTTT. Translation: CASGTGVTGELFF.

This clonotype was picked up a small number of times. The CDR3 reads CASSFQATGYNEQFF. CDR3 nucleotides: TGTGCCAGCAGTTTCCAAGCTACGGGATACAATGAGCAGTTCTTC. The chain couples TRBV6-6 to TRBJ2-1; TRBD2 might be the D (5 bases). The CDR3 has 15 residues. V lost 4 bases to trimming and J lost 4 bases, with 14 bases between them. Germline CDR1 reads MNHNY; CDR2 reads SVGAGI (reference sequence).

This clonotype was recorded a few times. The genes are TRBV19 and TRBJ2-3; the D is unclear. The ends were cut back, 7 bases at V and 1 base at J, with 9 bases in the middle. Germline V gene sequence: CDR1 LNHDA, CDR2 SQIVND (reference sequence). This CDR3 has 13 residues. This chain's CDR3 is CASKARGTDTQYF. The CDR3, as DNA: TGTGCCAGTAAGGCTCGTGGCACAGATACGCAGTATTTT.

This clonotype occurred many times. The V call is TRBV19, the J call TRBJ2-2, with a tentative D call TRBD1 (6 bases). Germline assignment: CDR1 LNHDA and CDR2 SQIVND (reference sequence). The V end was cut by 9 bases, the J end by 5 bases, with 10 bases between. This CDR3 is 12 amino acids long. CDR3: CASQRGTGELFF. DNA for the CDR3: TGTGCCAGCCAAAGGGGGACCGGGGAGCTGTTTTTT. The entire variable domain, with the rest obtained from reference TRBV19 and TRBJ2-2, is as follows: DGGITQSPKYLFRKEGQNVTLSCEQNLNHDAMYWYRQDPGQGLRLIYYSQIVNDFQKGDIAEGYSVSREKKESFPLTVTSAQKNPTAFYLCASQRGTGELFFGEGSRLTVL.

V is TRBV5-1 and J is TRBJ2-1; 9 nucleotides align to TRBD2. CDR1 and CDR2 from the germline V gene are SGHRS and YFSETQ. The V segment lost 2 bases and the J segment 7 bases; nucleotides outside the gene matches: 7. This CDR3 comprises 15 residues. The CDR3: CASSLRGREGNEQFF. CDR3 in DNA: TGCGCCAGCAGCTTACGCGGGAGGGAGGGAAATGAGCAGTTCTTC.

The table lists this clonotype with many counts. The CDR3 sequence is CASSQTGTSGRNEQFF. Written as DNA, the CDR3 is TGCGCCAGCAGTCAAACCGGGACTAGCGGGAGGAATGAGCAGTTCTTC. This chain uses TRBV23-1 with TRBJ2-1; TRBD2 aligns across 15 bases. TRBV23-1 is noted as an ORF with a role that remains uncertain. Losses at the gene ends were 2 bases for V and 7 bases for J; bases not matched to a gene: 3. The CDR3 runs to 16 residues.

The chain joins TRBV5-4 to TRBJ2-3; perhaps TRBD2 as D (5 bases). The CDR3 sequence is 16 residues long. Looked up from germline, CDR1 is SGHNT and CDR2 is YYREEE (reference sequence). V lost 4 bases and J 1 base, leaving 16 bases between the germline ends. CDR3 coding DNA: TGTGCCAGCAGCGCCCGGGCTCCCGGGGGCACAGATACGCAGTATTTT. Its protein product is CASSARAPGGTDTQYF. Complete variable domain (other parts from reference TRBV5-4 and TRBJ2-3): ETGVTQSPTHLIKTRGQQVTLRCSSQSGHNTVSWYQQALGQGPQFIFQYYREEENGRGNFPPRFSGLQFPNYSSELNVNALELDDSALYLCASSARAPGGTDTQYFGPGTRLTVL.

The J gene is TRBJ2-1, the V gene TRBV20-1; 9 positions match TRBD2. Germline CDR1 reads DFQATT; CDR2 reads SNEGSKA (reference sequence). The CDR3 has 16 amino acids. J was trimmed by 4 bases and V by 4 bases; bases with no gene match: 11. The CDR3 region has the DNA TGCAGTGCTAAACTCCCGGGACTAGCAGTATACAATGAGCAGTTCTTC. This gives the protein CSAKLPGLAVYNEQFF.

The chain links TRBV9 to TRBJ1-2, with D unclear. The CDR3 has 14 residues. Trimming pared 0 bases from V and 8 bases from J, leaving 14 bases between. Germline lookup yields CDR1 SGDLS and CDR2 YYNGEE. CDR3 amino acids: CASSVVSDPRGYTF. CDR3 DNA sequence: TGTGCCAGCAGCGTAGTTTCCGATCCCCGAGGCTACACCTTC.

The genes are TRBV19 and TRBJ1-5, with D uncertain. Germline V CDR1 and CDR2: LNHDA, SQIVND (reference sequence). The CDR3 loop spans 16 amino acids. V shed 0 bases and J shed 7 bases, with 16 bases lying between them. The CDR3 DNA sequence: TGTGCCAGTAGTATAGATACCGGTGCTCTCAAACAGCCCCAGCATTTT. This sequence encodes CASSIDTGALKQPQHF.

The chain employs TRBV7-2 and TRBJ2-7, with 10 bases aligning to TRBD2. Germline V lookup: CDR1 SGHTA, CDR2 FQGNSA. V was clipped by 5 bases and J by 3 bases; unmatched bases: 7. The CDR3 runs to 15 residues. CDR3 sequence: CASSHSSGSLYEQYV. The CDR3 coding sequence is TGTGCCAGCAGCCATTCTAGCGGGAGCCTCTACGAGCAGTACGTC.

A few counts support this clonotype. V gene TRBV18 combines with J gene TRBJ1-6; D not resolved. With 5 bases removed from V and 7 bases from J, the gap between germline ends came to 9 bases. CDR1 is KGHSH and CDR2 is LQKENI in the germline V gene. The CDR3 has 13 amino acids. CDR3 sequence: CASSSGPNSPLHF. In nucleotides, the CDR3 is TGTGCCAGCTCATCCGGTCCGAATTCACCCCTCCACTTT.

For this clonotype: Compared with germline, one end of the junction differs, possibly owing to a read error. The rearrangement links TRBV11-2 to TRBJ1-1; D not certain. Germline V gene sequence: CDR1 SGHAT, CDR2 FQNNGV. This CDR3 spans 14 amino acids. Written as DNA, the CDR3 is TGTGCCAGCAGCTTAGATCGTCTCGGCGGATCCCCTAAATTT. Amino acid sequence: CASSLDRLGGSPKF.

This clonotype was found a few times. The chain is built from TRBV7-2 and TRBJ2-4, with TRBD1 as a possible D gene (6 bases). Germline CDR1 reads SGHTA; CDR2 reads FQGNSA. V was cut by 2 bases and J by 0 bases, with 11 bases left in between. The CDR3 is 16 residues long. CDR3 nucleotide sequence: TGTGCCAGCAGCTTAAATGGACAGCTAGCCAAAAACATTCAGTACTTC. Protein product: CASSLNGQLAKNIQYF.

The chain has TRBV20-1 and TRBJ2-5, with D tentatively TRBD2 (5 bases). Germline CDR1 DFQATT, CDR2 SNEGSKA (reference sequence). This CDR3 comprises 14 residues. The germline V and J ends were trimmed by 4 bases and 3 bases, with 15 bases remaining between them. CDR3 in DNA: TGCAGTGCTATGGCCCGGACTTGGAAAGAGACCCAGTACTTC. It translates to CSAMARTWKETQYF.

This chain connects TRBV7-9 to TRBJ2-7; 8 nucleotides line up with TRBD2. Germline loops: CDR1 SEHNR, CDR2 FQNEAQ (reference sequence). J gave up 1 base and V 2 bases, and 4 bases lay outside the gene matches. The CDR3 has 15 residues. The CDR3 loop reads CASSLFSGSSYEQYF. The CDR3 DNA reads TGTGCCAGCAGCTTATTCAGCGGGAGTTCCTACGAGCAGTACTTC.

This clonotype was recorded at least ten times. This sequence joins TRBV10-3 and TRBJ2-7; a weak D match, TRBD1 (6 bases). The CDR3 loop spans 13 amino acids. Germline values: CDR1 ENHRY, CDR2 SYGVKD. Trimming stripped 5 bases from V and 3 bases from J, with 11 bases between. The CDR3 loop reads CAISQDRYYEQYV. CDR3 in DNA: TGTGCCATCAGTCAAGACAGGTACTACGAGCAGTACGTC.

V is TRBV7-9 and J is TRBJ1-1; D is undetermined. This CDR3 contains 14 residues. Germline loops: CDR1 SEHNR, CDR2 FQNEAQ (reference sequence). V was pared by 5 bases and J by 11 bases, with 21 bases between. The CDR3 protein is CASSDDQPSIAAFF. The CDR3 nucleotides read TGTGCCAGCAGCGACGACCAACCCTCGATAGCCGCTTTCTTT.

The chain joins TRBV5-1 to TRBJ1-2; D not resolved. Germline loops: CDR1 SGHRS, CDR2 YFSETQ. Trimming pared 0 bases from V and 5 bases from J, leaving 11 bases between. CDR3 size: 14 residues. The CDR3 sequence: CASSLENSRYGYTF. The CDR3 DNA reads as TGCGCCAGCAGCTTGGAAAACAGTAGATATGGCTACACCTTC.

The chain joins TRBV2 to TRBJ2-5; D unclear. The CDR3 is 13 residues long. Germline-derived CDR1 and CDR2 are SNHLY and FYNNEI. V dropped 6 bases and J dropped 7 bases, with 15 bases sitting between them. CDR3 loop: CASSDGGLSTQYF. The CDR3 DNA reads as TGTGCCAGCAGCGATGGCGGCCTCTCGACCCAGTACTTC. Complete variable domain (other parts from reference TRBV2 and TRBJ2-5): EPEVTQTPSHQVTQMGQEVILRCVPISNHLYFYWYRQILGQKVEFLVSFYNNEISEKSEIFDDQFSVERPDGSNFTLKIRSTKLEDSAMYFCASSDGGLSTQYFGPGTRLLVL.

This clonotype has a single count. The chain is built from TRBV6-1 and TRBJ2-7; D uncertain. The CDR3 totals 11 residues. Germline CDR1 and CDR2: MNHNS and SASEGT. Trimming stripped 4 bases from V and 4 bases from J, with 5 bases between. CDR3 DNA: TGTGCCAGCAGTGTAGGATACGAGCAGTACTTC. It translates to CASSVGYEQYF.

The chain is built from TRBV9 and TRBJ2-2, with D possibly matching TRBD1 (5 bases). CDR3 length: 15 residues. The germline V and J ends were trimmed by 3 bases and 5 bases, with 14 bases remaining between them. Germline values: CDR1 SGDLS, CDR2 YYNGEE. In DNA form, the CDR3 reads TGTGCCAGCAGCGAGGGGTCTGCCAGGACCGGGGAGCTGTTTTTT. Translated: CASSEGSARTGELFF.

The chain carries TRBV12-5 and TRBJ2-2, with 9 bases fitting TRBD1. V gave up 0 bases and J gave up 3 bases; unmatched junction bases: 2. The CDR3 extends over 16 amino acids. Germline V gives CDR1 LGHNT, CDR2 FRNRAP. The CDR3 is CASGLVWTGDTGELFF. CDR3 coding DNA: TGTGCTAGTGGTTTGGTTTGGACAGGGGACACCGGGGAGCTGTTTTTT.

This clonotype was seen at least ten times. V and J are TRBV7-8 and TRBJ2-1; the D gene is possibly TRBD2 (5 bases). The CDR3 runs to 13 residues. Between the trimmed V and J ends, which lost 2 bases and 9 bases, there was a span of 11 bases. Germline lookup yields CDR1 SGHVS and CDR2 FQNEAQ. For the CDR3, the DNA is TGTGCCAGCAGCTTAAGCCCGGGAACTGAGCAGTTCTTC. This encodes CASSLSPGTEQFF.

V gene TRBV3-1 combines with J gene TRBJ1-1; D unresolved. CDR1 is LGHDT and CDR2 is YNNKEL in the germline V gene (reference sequence). V lost 0 bases and J lost 1, with 12 bases in between. This CDR3 has 16 residues. CDR3 bases: TGTGCCAGCAGCCAAGATCTGGGGATAGGGAACACTGAAGCTTTCTTT. Translating it yields CASSQDLGIGNTEAFF.

This chain joins TRBV7-8 and TRBJ2-7, with D perhaps being TRBD1 or TRBD2 (6 bases each). V dropped 2 bases and J dropped 4 bases, with 15 bases sitting between them. The germline V gene encodes CDR1 SGHVS and CDR2 FQNEAQ. The CDR3 totals 15 residues. CDR3 in amino acids: CASSLSRGLRYEQYF. In DNA form, the CDR3 reads TGTGCCAGCAGCTTAAGTCGGGGGCTGCGGTACGAGCAGTACTTC.

This clonotype occurred many times. The genes are TRBV29-1 and TRBJ2-3, with 13 bases lining up with TRBD2. The CDR3 sequence is 18 residues long. Germline CDR1 reads SQVTM; CDR2 reads ANQGSEA. With 6 bases clipped from V and 4 bases from J, the junction kept 16 bases outside the gene matches. The CDR3 sequence is CSVDPGLAGRRWADTQYF. In DNA form, the CDR3 reads TGCAGCGTCGATCCGGGACTAGCGGGGAGGCGGTGGGCAGATACGCAGTATTTT.